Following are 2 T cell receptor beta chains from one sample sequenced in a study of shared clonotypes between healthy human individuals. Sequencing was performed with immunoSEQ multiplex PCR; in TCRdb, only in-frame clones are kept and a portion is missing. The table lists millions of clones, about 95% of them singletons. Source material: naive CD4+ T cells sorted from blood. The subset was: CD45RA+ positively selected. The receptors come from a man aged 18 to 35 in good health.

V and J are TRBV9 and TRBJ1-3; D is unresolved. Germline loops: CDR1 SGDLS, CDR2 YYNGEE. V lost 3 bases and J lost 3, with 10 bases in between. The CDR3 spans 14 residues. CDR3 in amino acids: CASSDRRGGNTIYF. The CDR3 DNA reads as TGTGCCAGCAGCGATAGACGGGGTGGAAACACCATATATTTT.

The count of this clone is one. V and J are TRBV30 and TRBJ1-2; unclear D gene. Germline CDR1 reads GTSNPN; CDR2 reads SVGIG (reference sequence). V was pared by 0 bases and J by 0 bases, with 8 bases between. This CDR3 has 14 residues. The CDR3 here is CAWSVTHTNYGYTF. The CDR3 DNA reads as TGTGCCTGGAGTGTAACGCATACTAACTATGGCTACACCTTC.